This TCR beta chain comes out of a study of blood T cell repertoires in COVID-19. TCRdb's table, derived via immunoSEQ multiplex PCR, lists solely in-frame clones and lacks some. This table holds about 40,000 clones, over 70% found once. The CDR3 runs to 15 residues. Germline CDR1 and CDR2: LNHDA and SQIVND (reference sequence). V dropped 7 bases and J dropped 1; count of bases not matched to a gene: 1. The chain combines TRBV19 with TRBJ1-6, with 10 bases aligning to TRBD1. Sequencing input: peripheral blood. The receptor comes from a woman aged 70-85 years with acute or convalescent COVID-19. Here the CDR3 reads CASKGQGSYNSPLHF. The CDR3 coding sequence is TGTGCCAGTAAGGGACAGGGGTCCTATAATTCACCCCTCCACTTT.